The rows below give T cell receptor beta chains drawn from one sample of a study of regulatory T cells in long-lasting Graves disease. TCRdb re-called the multiplex PCR reads with MiXCR, one entry per CDR3 protein. The sample has 350,000 to 450,000 distinct CDR3 sequences; around 21% are singletons. This specimen consisted of peripheral blood mononuclear cells (PBMCs), obtained when the disease was refractory, from a patient treated with antithyroid drugs. Source of these receptors: a female donor with Graves disease. The CDR3 runs from the conserved cysteine through the conserved F or W. Fields, in order: D gene, V gene, CDR3 length, J gene, clone size, CDR3 protein, CDR3 DNA. The D gene is left open where the match is weak. Some rows have no size entry. The others give once, few or many, or a class for an expanded clone.

>.|TRBV19|12|TRBJ2-5|.
CASNHRQETQYF
TGTGCCAGTAACCACCGCCAAGAGACCCAGTACTTC
>.|TRBV3-1|14|TRBJ1-2|many
CASSQGIPNYGYTF
TGTGCCAGCAGCCAAGGGATCCCTAACTATGGCTACACCTTC
>TRBD1|TRBV7-8|16|TRBJ1-1|many
CASSPRTGLLHTEAFF
TGTGCCAGCAGCCCACGGACAGGGCTTCTTCACACTGAAGCTTTCTTT
>TRBD1|TRBV7-2|15|TRBJ2-7|many
CASTATGGYSYEQYF
TGTGCCAGCACCGCGACAGGGGGCTATTCGTACGAGCAGTACTTC
>TRBD1|TRBV6-1|15|TRBJ1-6|few
CASRTQGAGYSPLHF
TGTGCCAGCAGGACACAGGGGGCCGGCTATTCACCCCTCCACTTT
>TRBD1|TRBV12-3/TRBV12-4|16|TRBJ1-5|.
CASRRGEVGGNQPQHF
TGTGCCAGCCGCAGGGGGGAGGTTGGGGGCAATCAGCCCCAGCATTTT
>.|TRBV9|14|TRBJ1-1|few
CASSETPGGGEAFF
TGTGCCAGCAGCGAGACGCCGGGCGGGGGGGAAGCTTTCTTT
>.|TRBV6-2/TRBV6-3|17|TRBJ2-2|.
CASSYSRIAPNTGELFF
TGTGCCAGCAGTTACTCGAGAATAGCGCCGAACACCGGGGAGCTGTTTTTT
>.|TRBV6-2/TRBV6-3|14|TRBJ2-7|many
CASSYLYGQYEQYF
TGTGCCAGCAGTTACCTCTATGGACAGTACGAGCAGTACTTC
>TRBD1|TRBV6-5|15|TRBJ2-5|.
CASSYGQGEQETQYF
TGTGCCAGCAGTTACGGCCAGGGGGAACAAGAGACCCAGTACTTC
>.|TRBV7-2|14|TRBJ2-5|.
CASSLGGGPGTQYF
TGTGCCAGCAGCTTAGGGGGGGGGCCTGGGACCCAGTACTTC
>.|TRBV7-2|15|TRBJ2-3|few
CASSLASGLTDTQYF
TGTGCCAGCAGCTTAGCTAGCGGACTCACAGATACGCAGTATTTT
>.|TRBV7-9|14|TRBJ1-3|few
CASSGRRIGNTIYF
TGTGCCAGCAGCGGACGGAGGATCGGAAACACCATATATTTT
>.|TRBV7-9|14|TRBJ1-4|.
CASSSAGGVEKLFF
TGTGCCAGCAGCAGCGCTGGGGGCGTTGAAAAACTGTTTTTT
>.|TRBV18|12|TRBJ1-4|.
CASSPFGEKLFF
TGTGCCAGCTCACCTTTTGGAGAAAAACTGTTTTTT
>.|TRBV12-3/TRBV12-4|17|TRBJ1-3|few
CASSLVGALSSGNTIYF
TGTGCCAGCAGTTTAGTCGGAGCGTTAAGCTCTGGAAACACCATATATTTT
>TRBD1|TRBV4-1|17|TRBJ1-1|few
CASSPSTGQGTNTEAFF
TGCGCCAGCAGCCCTTCGACGGGACAGGGGACGAACACTGAAGCTTTCTTT
>.|TRBV28|15|TRBJ1-1|many
CASSPQQGMNTEAFF
TGTGCCAGCAGCCCACAGCAGGGGATGAACACTGAAGCTTTCTTT
>TRBD1|TRBV28|14|TRBJ2-5|many
CASSSPGQGRTQYF
TGTGCCAGCAGTTCTCCGGGACAGGGGCGGACCCAGTACTTC
>.|TRBV9|16|TRBJ2-2|.
CASSDNRGGGTGELFF
TGTGCCAGCAGCGATAACAGGGGCGGGGGCACCGGGGAGCTGTTTTTT
>TRBD2|TRBV6-1|15|TRBJ2-7|.
CASSLETSGSYEQYF
TGTGCCAGCAGTCTGGAAACTAGCGGGAGTTACGAGCAGTACTTC
>.|TRBV12-3/TRBV12-4|17|TRBJ2-2|.
CASSPLGGDLDTGELFF
TGTGCCAGCAGCCCTTTGGGCGGGGATTTGGACACCGGGGAGCTGTTTTTT
>.|TRBV9|14|TRBJ2-2|few
CASSVRGGTGELFF
TGTGCCAGCAGCGTACGGGGTGGGACCGGGGAGCTGTTTTTT
>TRBD1|TRBV7-8|17|TRBJ1-5|.
CASSFYRGLRGNQPQHF
TGTGCCAGCAGCTTTTACAGGGGGCTTAGGGGCAATCAGCCCCAGCATTTT
>TRBD1|TRBV11-2|15|TRBJ2-7|.
CASSLMETGAYEQYF
TGTGCCAGCAGCTTAATGGAGACAGGGGCCTACGAGCAGTACTTC
>TRBD1|TRBV6-5|16|TRBJ1-1|many
CASSYSSLQGTTEAFF
TGTGCCAGCAGTTACTCGAGCCTACAGGGGACCACTGAAGCTTTCTTT
>.|TRBV20-1|13|TRBJ2-7|.
CSARDAGGYEQYF
TGCAGTGCTAGAGATGCCGGAGGTTACGAGCAGTACTTC
>.|TRBV29-1|12|TRBJ2-5|.
CSVGESQETQYF
TGCAGCGTAGGGGAGTCACAAGAGACCCAGTACTTC
>.|TRBV20-1|15|TRBJ2-2|many
CSARDPRQDTGELFF
TGCAGTGCTAGAGATCCCCGACAAGACACCGGGGAGCTGTTTTTT
>TRBD1|TRBV15|16|TRBJ1-1|many
CATNPGGAGMNTEAFF
TGTGCCACCAACCCAGGGGGGGCTGGTATGAACACTGAAGCTTTCTTT
>.|TRBV28|12|TRBJ2-7|many
CASTLPGGGQYF
TGTGCCAGCACCCTCCCGGGGGGCGGGCAGTACTTC
>.|TRBV7-3|14|TRBJ1-2|many
CASSLNRQGYGYTF
TGTGCCAGCAGCTTAAATCGGCAGGGCTATGGCTACACCTTC
>TRBD1|TRBV20-1|14|TRBJ1-5|.
CSASRQGLKKPQHF
TGCAGTGCCAGCCGACAGGGTCTTAAGAAGCCCCAGCATTTT
>.|TRBV5-1|14|TRBJ1-1|.
CASSFGGKVTEAFF
TGCGCCAGCAGCTTCGGTGGGAAAGTCACTGAAGCTTTCTTT
>.|TRBV15|15|TRBJ2-7|many
CATSRDWGSPHEQYF
TGTGCCACCAGCAGAGATTGGGGGAGTCCCCACGAGCAGTACTTC
>TRBD1|TRBV27|15|TRBJ2-7|.
CASRIGWQGDYEQYF
TGTGCCAGCAGGATCGGGTGGCAGGGGGACTACGAGCAGTACTTC
>.|TRBV30|13|TRBJ2-7|many
CAWSGGLRYEQYF
TGTGCCTGGAGTGGAGGGCTCCGCTACGAGCAGTACTTC
>.|TRBV7-6|13|TRBJ1-1|few
CASSSLQGRGAFF
TGTGCCAGCAGCTCACTTCAAGGGAGGGGGGCTTTCTTT
>TRBD1|TRBV29-1|15|TRBJ2-7|.
CSVTQGAGFSYEQYF
TGCAGCGTTACACAGGGGGCGGGTTTCTCCTACGAGCAGTACTTC
>TRBD1|TRBV15|17|TRBJ2-7|many
CATSRERTGVVEVEQYF
TGTGCCACCAGCAGAGAGAGGACAGGGGTGGTTGAAGTCGAGCAGTACTTC
>.|TRBV28|15|TRBJ2-7|many
CASPPPGAEPYEQYF
TGTGCCAGCCCCCCCCCCGGGGCGGAACCCTACGAGCAGTACTTC
>.|TRBV20-1|14|TRBJ2-6|.
CSALGRSGANVLTF
TGCAGTGCCCTGGGCCGCTCTGGGGCCAACGTCCTGACTTTC
>.|TRBV30|14|TRBJ2-5|many
CAWSLGTQKETQYF
TGTGCCTGGAGTTTGGGGACACAAAAAGAGACCCAGTACTTC
>TRBD1|TRBV12-3/TRBV12-4|14|TRBJ2-7|many
CASSHWDRVYEQYF
TGTGCCAGCAGTCATTGGGACAGGGTCTACGAGCAGTACTTC
>.|TRBV7-2|13|TRBJ2-2|many
CASSYQGGGELFF
TGTGCCAGCAGTTACCAGGGGGGCGGGGAGCTGTTTTTT